Listed here are 17 T cell receptor beta chains from one sample, sequenced in a study of identical twins. TCRdb re-called the 5' RACE reads through MiXCR, storing one row per CDR3 protein. The sample holds 550,000 to 700,000 distinct CDR3 sequences; roughly 9.5% are singletons and the top ten take under 3.5%. Separately, the same data were catalogued under a study of yellow fever vaccine responses in identical twins.

The sample consisted of PBMCs. The receptors were sampled from a young woman in good health.

This clonotype was detected ten times or more. The chain couples TRBV27 to TRBJ2-1, with 10 bases matching TRBD2. V trimming: 6 bases; J trimming: 10 bases; junction bases outside the gene matches: 12. Per germline, CDR1 MNHEY and CDR2 SMNVEV (reference sequence). The CDR3 has 15 residues. The CDR3 protein is CASRGLASGSPEQFF. The CDR3 bases are TGTGCCAGCAGGGGACTAGCGAGCGGTTCCCCCGAGCAGTTCTTC.

This clonotype has only a few counts. The rearrangement joins TRBV9 to TRBJ2-2; 8 bases align to TRBD2. The CDR3 spans 14 residues. The V gene end was trimmed by 3 bases and the J gene end by 8 bases; junction bases not matched to a gene: 6. CDR1 and CDR2 from the germline V gene are SGDLS and YYNGEE. The CDR3, as DNA: TGTGCCAGCAGCGCCAGACTAGCGTGGGGGGAGCTGTTTTTT. Translation: CASSARLAWGELFF.

This clonotype was counted a few times. The genes are TRBV9 and TRBJ2-5; the match to TRBD1 covers 8 bases. Germline V gene sequence: CDR1 SGDLS, CDR2 YYNGEE. V dropped 6 bases and J dropped 3; count of bases not matched to a gene: 7. This CDR3 has 14 amino acids. CDR3 DNA sequence: TGTGCCAGCAATTGGGGGACAGGAGAAGAGACCCAGTACTTC. It specifies CASNWGTGEETQYF.

This clonotype came up many times. V usage is TRBV5-1 and J usage is TRBJ2-5; tentatively, D is TRBD1 or TRBD2 (5 bases each). Trimming pared 4 bases from V and 4 bases from J, leaving 14 bases between. Germline-derived CDR1 and CDR2 are SGHRS and YFSETQ. This CDR3 comprises 14 residues. The CDR3 coding sequence is TGCGCCAGCAGCCTGGGACGGCAGCTAGAGACCCAGTACTTC. Translation gives CASSLGRQLETQYF.

Only a few counts were recorded for this clonotype. The chain is built from TRBV5-1 and TRBJ2-5; either TRBD1 or TRBD2 may fit D (5 bases each). CDR1 and CDR2 (germline): SGHRS, YFSETQ. V was pared by 3 bases and J by 5 bases, with 14 bases between. CDR3 size: 14 residues. The CDR3 DNA sequence: TGCGCCAGCAGCTCGGGGCAGACCGGGGAGACCCAGTACTTC. Translation gives CASSSGQTGETQYF.

This clonotype was seen repeatedly, ten times or more. This chain connects TRBV5-1 to TRBJ2-7; D is uncertain. Trimming left V 4 bases short and J 3 bases short, with 11 bases between. The length of the CDR3 is 13 residues. CDR1 is SGHRS, CDR2 YFSETQ, per germline. For the CDR3, the DNA is TGCGCCAGCAGCCTGGAATCATTCTACGAGCAGTACTTC. Its protein product is CASSLESFYEQYF.

This clonotype was seen a few times. The chain uses TRBV6-1 and TRBJ1-4; D may be TRBD1 (5 bases). Germline CDR1 reads MNHNS; CDR2 reads SASEGT. This CDR3 contains 14 residues. Trimming removed 1 base from V and 8 bases from J, with 11 bases in between. CDR3 loop: CASSEGTSSEKLFF. The CDR3 DNA follows: TGTGCCAGCAGTGAAGGGACATCCAGCGAAAAACTGTTTTTT.

The table lists this clonotype with many counts. The chain recombines TRBV7-9 with TRBJ1-2; 10 nucleotides align to TRBD1. The germline CDR1 and CDR2 sequences are SEHNR and FQNEAQ (reference sequence). J was trimmed by 3 bases and V by 6 bases; bases with no gene match: 4. The CDR3 has 14 amino acids. The CDR3 region is CASRSGQGDYGYTF. Written as DNA, the CDR3 is TGTGCCAGCAGATCTGGACAGGGGGACTATGGCTACACCTTC.

In DNA form, the CDR3 reads TGCAGTGCTATCGGACAGGGTGTGAACACTGAAGCTTTCTTT. Translating gives CSAIGQGVNTEAFF. The rearrangement joins TRBV20-1 to TRBJ1-1; 8 bases agree with TRBD1. CDR3 length: 14 amino acids. V gave up 4 bases and J gave up 0 bases; unmatched junction bases: 4. CDR1 and CDR2 from the germline V gene are DFQATT and SNEGSKA (reference sequence).

This clonotype was counted a few times. V usage is TRBV7-9 and J usage is TRBJ2-7; D might be TRBD1 or TRBD2, each matching 6 bases. The CDR3 consists of 13 residues. Germline CDR1 reads SEHNR; CDR2 reads FQNEAQ (reference sequence). V was cut by 4 bases and J by 5 bases, with 12 bases left in between. This CDR3 reads CASSSRGDHEQYF. CDR3 nucleotide sequence: TGTGCCAGCAGCTCAAGGGGGGACCACGAGCAGTACTTC.

This clonotype has only a few counts. The chain recombines TRBV15 with TRBJ2-7; tentative D call: TRBD1 (8 bases). CDR1 LNHNV and CDR2 YYDKDF come from the germline V gene (reference sequence). Trimming removed 5 bases from V and 3 bases from J, with 20 bases in between. The CDR3 loop spans 16 amino acids. The DNA of the CDR3 is TGTGCCACCAGCGTAGGACAGGGACTAATATTCTACGAGCAGTACTTC. Translation gives CATSVGQGLIFYEQYF.

This clonotype was recorded a few times. The rearrangement links TRBV3-1 to TRBJ2-3; TRBD1 might be the D (5 bases). The V and J ends lost 2 bases and 4 bases respectively, with 19 bases between them. CDR1 is LGHDT and CDR2 is YNNKEL in the germline V gene (reference sequence). CDR3 size: 17 residues. The DNA of the CDR3 is TGTGCCAGCAGCCAACTCAGGCGGACCACAGGAGCAGATACGCAGTATTTT. Translating it yields CASSQLRRTTGADTQYF.

The sample holds a few counts of this clonotype. The rearrangement links TRBV21-1 to TRBJ2-7. TRBV21-1 is described as a pseudogene. The CDR3 runs 19 residues. CDR3 loop: CASRVKRWKLVRLSYEQYF. The CDR3 region has the DNA TGTGCCAGCAGGGTTAAGAGGTGGAAACTGGTCCGGCTCTCCTACGAGCAGTACTTC.

The rearrangement links TRBV11-2 to TRBJ2-7, with 11 bases that match TRBD1. CDR3 size: 14 residues. V shed 7 bases, J shed 5 bases, and the junction held 7 bases outside the gene matches. CDR1 SGHAT and CDR2 FQNNGV come from the germline V gene. CDR3 sequence (DNA): TGTGCCAGCACCCGGGGGACAGGGGGGGACGAGCAGTACTTC. Its protein is CASTRGTGGDEQYF.

This clonotype was observed a few times. This chain uses TRBV24-1 with TRBJ2-1; the D gene is possibly TRBD2 (6 bases). The germline V and J ends were trimmed by 4 bases and 1 base, with 7 bases remaining between them. CDR1 and CDR2 (germline): KGHDR, SFDVKD. The CDR3 sequence is 14 residues long. The chain's CDR3 is CATSDAGSYNEQFF. Here the CDR3 DNA reads TGTGCCACCAGTGACGCGGGATCCTACAATGAGCAGTTCTTC.

This clonotype was counted at least ten times. The chain uses TRBV5-1 and TRBJ2-7, with 8 bases identical to TRBD1. CDR3 size: 13 residues. J gave up 6 bases and V 4 bases, and 6 bases lay outside the gene matches. Germline CDR1 is SGHRS and CDR2 is YFSETQ. CDR3 sequence reads: CASSTDRVGEQYF. DNA for the CDR3: TGCGCCAGCAGCACGGACAGGGTAGGCGAGCAGTACTTC.

At least ten counts were recorded for this clonotype. Germline and junction disagree at one end, which may indicate a read error. The chain links TRBV7-7 to TRBJ2-1, with D tentatively TRBD1 (7 bases). Germline V gives CDR1 SSHAT, CDR2 FNYEAQ (reference sequence). There are 15 residues in the CDR3. The CDR3 loop is CASSLAQGGHNEQFF. The CDR3 bases are TGTGCTAGCAGCTTAGCTCAGGGGGGTCATAATGAGCAGTTCTTC.